This is a list of T cell receptor beta chains from one sample in a study of shared clonotypes between healthy human individuals. Profiled with immunoSEQ multiplex PCR; TCRdb holds only in-frame clones, not every one. Of more than 2,000,000 clones in the sample, approximately 93% were seen once. The sequenced material came from naive CD4+ T cells from PBMCs. These receptor sequences come from a man aged 18 to 29 in good health. Some clones in this sample may be carry-over from other donors' samples. Each CDR3 is given with its conserved first and last residue. D genes are given only for firm matches. Rows may omit the clone size; those that give it use once, few, many or a size class.

- | TRBJ1-5 | - | TRBV2 | TGTGCCAGGAGCGGGGGGCCAGGACAGCCCCAGCATTTT | CARSGGPGQPQHF
- | TRBJ1-5 | TRBD1 | TRBV29-1 | TGCAGCGTTGAAGTAGACAGGGGGAGCAATCAGCCCCAGCATTTT | CSVEVDRGSNQPQHF
- | TRBJ1-2 | TRBD1 | TRBV5-1 | TGCGCCAGCAGCCCGGACAGGGATTTAGGTGGCTACACCTTC | CASSPDRDLGGYTF
- | TRBJ2-7 | - | TRBV6-5 | TGTGCCAGCAGCCATCACCGGGGCCCAAACTACGAGCAGTACTTC | CASSHHRGPNYEQYF
few | TRBJ1-1 | - | TRBV7-9 | TGTGCCAGCAGGGAAAAGAGGGGCGAAGCTTTCTTT | CASREKRGEAFF
- | TRBJ1-4 | - | TRBV6-5 | TGTGCCAGCAGCCCCATCGGGGCCTTTGATGAAAAACTGTTTTTT | CASSPIGAFDEKLFF
- | TRBJ1-1 | TRBD1 | TRBV4-3 | TGCGCCAGCAGCCGGCAGGGGGATGGCACTGAAGCTTTCTTT | CASSRQGDGTEAFF
once | TRBJ2-4 | - | TRBV28 | TGTGCCAGCAGTTTACCAGTTCGGGCGGTCAAAAACATTCAGTACTTC | CASSLPVRAVKNIQYF
- | TRBJ1-5 | - | TRBV6-1 | TGTGCCAGCAGTGGGGGGGTGGGTCAGCCCCAGCATTTT | CASSGGVGQPQHF
- | TRBJ2-5 | - | TRBV7-3 | TGTGCCAGCAGCGCAGGGTCCCAACAAGAGACCCAGTACTTC | CASSAGSQQETQYF
- | TRBJ2-5 | TRBD2 | TRBV11-2 | TGTGCCAGCAGCCCTCCTCCCGGGGGACTAGCGCGGGAGACCCAGTACTTC | CASSPPPGGLARETQYF
- | TRBJ1-1 | TRBD1 | TRBV19 | TGTGCCAGTATTCCCCACGGACAGGGTGGTGCTTTCTTT | CASIPHGQGGAFF
- | TRBJ1-1 | - | TRBV7-9 | TGTGCCAGCAGCTTAATCCGGCGGGGGAACACTGAAGCTTTCTTT | CASSLIRRGNTEAFF
- | TRBJ1-5 | - | TRBV6-6 | TGTGCCAGCAGTTACGACTTGGTCGCCGGTCAGCCCCAGCATTTT | CASSYDLVAGQPQHF
- | TRBJ2-1 | TRBD2 | TRBV10-3 | TGTGCCATCAGTGAGTTCTGGGCTAGCGGGAGGCGAGAGCAGTTCTTC | CAISEFWASGRREQFF
- | TRBJ2-3 | - | TRBV4-1 | TGCGCCAGCAGCCCAGACCCGCACACAGATACGCAGTATTTT | CASSPDPHTDTQYF
- | TRBJ1-5 | TRBD1 | TRBV6-5 | TGTGCCAGCAGTCCCAGGGGGCGAGATCAGCCCCAGCATTTT | CASSPRGRDQPQHF
- | TRBJ2-5 | - | TRBV19 | TGTGCCAGTAGGGGCAAGGAAGAGACCCAGTACTTC | CASRGKEETQYF
- | TRBJ2-1 | - | TRBV29-1 | TGCAGCGTAAGCAGGTCGTACAATGAGCAGTTCTTC | CSVSRSYNEQFF
- | TRBJ2-3 | TRBD2 | TRBV5-4 | TGTGCCAGCAGGCCCGGGACTATTGGTAGCACAGATACGCAGTATTTT | CASRPGTIGSTDTQYF
- | TRBJ1-5 | TRBD1 | TRBV18 | TGTGCCAGCTCACCGACAGGGTTAAGCAATCAGCCCCAGCATTTT | CASSPTGLSNQPQHF
- | TRBJ2-7 | - | TRBV15 | TGTGCCACCAGCAGAGATCGAAGCAGAGGGTACTCCTACGAGCAGTACTTC | CATSRDRSRGYSYEQYF
- | TRBJ1-1 | - | TRBV7-8 | TGTGCCAGCAGCTTAGCGGGGGGCATGAACACTGAAGCTTTCTTT | CASSLAGGMNTEAFF
- | TRBJ1-2 | - | TRBV5-3 | TGTGCCAGAAGCTTGGTACGCGGTCTTTATGGCTACACCTTC | CARSLVRGLYGYTF
- | TRBJ2-3 | TRBD2 | TRBV5-1 | TGCGCCAGCAGCTTTAGCGGGCTGGGATTAGATACGCAGTATTTT | CASSFSGLGLDTQYF
- | TRBJ1-5 | - | TRBV7-2 | TGTGCCAGCAGCCGAGCCGGTAGCAATCAGCCCCAGCATTTT | CASSRAGSNQPQHF
once | TRBJ1-1 | - | TRBV14 | TGTGCCAGCAGCAAAACCGTAGACAGAGAGTACCTTACTTTTGAAGCTTTCTTT | CASSKTVDREYLTFEAFF